Here is one TCR beta chain with its context. The antigen remains undetermined. Amplification of TCR beta CDR3 regions used RNA as the template. Using the HTBI primer set, a first-round RT-PCR was run on the TCR CDR3. TCRdb reanalysed the multiplex PCR reads using MiXCR and keeps one entry per CDR3 protein. The repertoire holds around 350,000 distinct CDR3 sequences, with roughly 15% as singletons. PBMCs were obtained from 10 ml fresh peripheral blood. The entry originates in a study of T cells in Graves' hyperthyroidism and ophthalmopathy. Study results and limitations: The model forecast ophthalmopathy, anticipating it by a median approximately 7 months before onset. Through a model of 13 V-J features, ophthalmopathy was separated from stable hyperthyroidism.

With V trimmed by 4 bases and J by 8 bases, 29 bases remained unmatched. In germline, CDR1 is SGHRS, CDR2 YFSETQ. The length of the CDR3 is 21 residues. This chain uses TRBV5-1 with TRBJ2-1; 8 bases align to TRBD1. The clonotype was recovered from a woman aged 25 to 39 with Graves' hyperthyroidism that later progressed to Graves' ophthalmopathy. Sequencing was carried out using blood. For the CDR3, the DNA is TGCGCCAGCAGCAACCTGCAGGGGGCAGGGGAGCAGTTGGCTAGAGCTGATGAGCAGTTCTTC. Translated: CASSNLQGAGEQLARADEQFF.